One and the same sample provided the 7 T cell receptor beta chains below, sequenced in a study of technical replicates of blood from several donors. The protocol was immunoSEQ multiplex PCR, while the TCRdb copy is restricted to in-frame clones and leaves out a portion. The sample carries tens of thousands of clones, about 94% recorded once. Sequenced material: T cells isolated from PBMCs. The receptors derive from a human donor in good health.

J is TRBJ2-3 and V is TRBV11-3; 11 bases are shared with TRBD2. There are 15 residues in the CDR3. Germline V gene sequence: CDR1 SGHNT, CDR2 YENEEA. The junction had 5 bases not matched to a gene; V was cut back by 5 bases and J by 4 bases. The CDR3 protein is CASSPVAGGPDTQYF. CDR3 nucleotides: TGTGCCAGCAGCCCCGTAGCGGGAGGGCCAGATACGCAGTATTTT. Looking up the rest from reference TRBV11-3 and TRBJ2-3 gives the full variable domain: EAGVVQSPRYKIIEKKQPVAFWCNPISGHNTLYWYLQNLGQGPELLIRYENEEAVDDSQLPKDRFSAERLKGVDSTLKIQPAELGDSAVYLCASSPVAGGPDTQYFGPGTRLTVL.

Only one count was recorded for this clone. This chain uses TRBV11-3 with TRBJ1-2; no definite D call. Germline CDR1 and CDR2: SGHNT and YENEEA. This CDR3 has 13 residues. The V end was cut by 4 bases, the J end by 1 base, with 7 bases between. The DNA for the CDR3 is TGTGCCAGCAGCTCTATTGATAACTATGGCTACACCTTC. Protein sequence: CASSSIDNYGYTF. Full variable domain (rest looked up from reference TRBV11-3 and TRBJ1-2): EAGVVQSPRYKIIEKKQPVAFWCNPISGHNTLYWYLQNLGQGPELLIRYENEEAVDDSQLPKDRFSAERLKGVDSTLKIQPAELGDSAVYLCASSSIDNYGYTFGSGTRLTVV.

This clone appeared a single time. V gene TRBV27 combines with J gene TRBJ2-7, with 7 bases matching TRBD1. Per the germline V gene, CDR1 is MNHEY and CDR2 is SMNVEV (reference sequence). CDR3 size: 14 residues. The junction had 7 bases not matched to a gene; V was cut back by 5 bases and J by 3 bases. The CDR3 sequence is CASSHGTVNYEQYF. CDR3 DNA: TGTGCCAGCAGTCACGGGACAGTAAACTACGAGCAGTACTTC.

V gene TRBV11-2 combines with J gene TRBJ1-4; D is perhaps TRBD1 (5 bases). Trimming pared 3 bases from V and 7 bases from J, leaving 12 bases between. The CDR3 spans 14 residues. Per the germline V gene, CDR1 is SGHAT and CDR2 is FQNNGV. The CDR3, as DNA: TGTGCCAGCAGCTTGAGAGGGAGGGGTGAAAAACTGTTTTTT. This gives the protein CASSLRGRGEKLFF.

This sequence joins TRBV4-1 and TRBJ2-7; 8 bases are a match to TRBD2. In germline, CDR1 is MGHRA, CDR2 YSYEKL. The CDR3 length is 15 residues. V shed 3 bases, J shed 4 bases, and the junction held 8 bases outside the gene matches. Written as DNA, the CDR3 is TGCGCCAGCAGCCAGCTAGCGGGTGCCCTTTACGAGCAGTACTTC. The encoded protein is CASSQLAGALYEQYF.

The chain links TRBV6-5 to TRBJ2-5; the match to TRBD2 covers 7 bases. The CDR3 is 13 residues long. Germline V gene data show CDR1 as MNHEY and CDR2 as SVGAGI. V trimming: 2 bases; J trimming: 3 bases; junction bases outside the gene matches: 0. In DNA form, the CDR3 reads TGTGCCAGCAGTTACGGGGGGGAAGAGACCCAGTACTTC. Amino acid sequence: CASSYGGEETQYF.

CDR3 DNA sequence: TGCGCCAGCAGCCTAGGGGGATCACGAGGGCCTAATGAAAAACTGTTTTTT. It encodes CASSLGGSRGPNEKLFF. The chain links TRBV4-3 to TRBJ1-4, with a tentative D call TRBD1 (6 bases). The CDR3 has 17 residues. The V and J ends lost 4 bases and 3 bases respectively, with 18 bases between them. CDR1 is LGHNA, CDR2 YSLEER, per germline.